This T cell receptor (beta chain) was sequenced for a study of graft-versus-host responses after intestinal transplantation. Study-level findings and limits: Individuals who had graft-donor T cell macrochimerism had allografts that showed high graft-versus-host to host-versus-graft clonal ratios.

With respect to this clone: What it binds is not known.

The CDR3 is made up of 11 amino acids. Germline V gives CDR1 GTSNPN, CDR2 SVGIG (reference sequence). The V gene lost 7 bases and the J gene lost 4 bases, with 10 bases spanning the gap. The repertoire was sequenced with immunoSEQ multiplex PCR; TCRdb's copy has only in-frame clones and lacks some. Among about 50,000 clones listed, 85% to 95% were seen once. V and J are TRBV30 and TRBJ1-2, with D unclear. Specimen: unstimulated CD4+ T cells sorted from spleen or lymph node cells, collected before transplant. This TCR derives from a human donor who was the organ donor for an intestinal transplant. The CDR3 DNA follows: TGTGCCTTCCAGGCTGTCTATGGCTACACCTTC. As protein: CAFQAVYGYTF.